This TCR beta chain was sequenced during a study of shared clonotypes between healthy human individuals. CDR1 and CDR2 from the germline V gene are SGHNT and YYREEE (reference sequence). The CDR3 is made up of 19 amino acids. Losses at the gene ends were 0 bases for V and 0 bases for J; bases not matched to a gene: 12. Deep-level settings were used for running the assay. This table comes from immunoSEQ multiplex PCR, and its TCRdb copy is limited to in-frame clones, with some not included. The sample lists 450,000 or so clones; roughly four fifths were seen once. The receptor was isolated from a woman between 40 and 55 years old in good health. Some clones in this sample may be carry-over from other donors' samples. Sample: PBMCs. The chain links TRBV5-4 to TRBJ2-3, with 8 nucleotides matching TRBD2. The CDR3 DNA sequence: TGTGCCAGCAGCTTGGCCGGGGGCGGCGGGAGGCTTAGCACAGATACGCAGTATTTT. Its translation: CASSLAGGGGRLSTDTQYF.